The 2 T cell receptor beta chains reported below all come from one sample, sequenced in a study of blood T cells in healthy people across ages. Sample-barcoded 5' priming and a J-beta primer mix drove a second PCR of about 7 to 11 cycles. TCRdb ran MiXCR on the 5' RACE reads and lists one entry per CDR3 protein. The data hold 1.5 million to 2 million distinct CDR3 sequences, with around 48% observed a single time. The sequencing sample was made of blood. The receptors stem from a woman aged 40 to 55 in good health.

This clonotype was picked up a small number of times. This chain joins TRBV6-1 and TRBJ2-7, with D possibly TRBD2 on 5 matching bases. CDR1 and CDR2 (germline): MNHNS, SASEGT. The CDR3 totals 14 residues. Deletions cut 1 base from V and 4 bases from J, with 11 bases between. The CDR3 here is CASSEVLGVYEQYF. The CDR3 nucleotides are TGTGCCAGCAGTGAAGTTTTGGGAGTTTACGAGCAGTACTTC.

The J gene is TRBJ2-6, the V gene TRBV5-6; no definite D call. V shed 3 bases and J shed 0 bases, with 10 bases lying between them. From germline, CDR1 is SGHDT and CDR2 YYEEEE. The CDR3 contains 16 residues. In nucleotides, the CDR3 is TGTGCCAGCAGCTCCAAGCGCAGCTCTGGGGCCAACGTCCTGACTTTC. This gives the protein CASSSKRSSGANVLTF.